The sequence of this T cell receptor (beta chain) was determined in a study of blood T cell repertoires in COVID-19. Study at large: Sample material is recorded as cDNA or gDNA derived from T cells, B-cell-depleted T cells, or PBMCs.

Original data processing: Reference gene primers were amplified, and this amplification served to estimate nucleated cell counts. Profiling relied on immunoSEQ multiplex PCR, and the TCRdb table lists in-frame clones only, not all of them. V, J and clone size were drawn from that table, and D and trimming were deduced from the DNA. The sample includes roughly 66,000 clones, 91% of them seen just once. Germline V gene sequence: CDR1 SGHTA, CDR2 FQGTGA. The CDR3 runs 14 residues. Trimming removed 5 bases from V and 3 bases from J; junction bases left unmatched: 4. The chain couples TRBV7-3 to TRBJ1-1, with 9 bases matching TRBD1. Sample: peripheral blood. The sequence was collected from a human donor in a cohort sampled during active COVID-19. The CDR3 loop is CASSPDRGDTEAFF. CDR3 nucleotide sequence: TGTGCCAGCAGCCCCGACAGGGGGGACACTGAAGCTTTCTTT.